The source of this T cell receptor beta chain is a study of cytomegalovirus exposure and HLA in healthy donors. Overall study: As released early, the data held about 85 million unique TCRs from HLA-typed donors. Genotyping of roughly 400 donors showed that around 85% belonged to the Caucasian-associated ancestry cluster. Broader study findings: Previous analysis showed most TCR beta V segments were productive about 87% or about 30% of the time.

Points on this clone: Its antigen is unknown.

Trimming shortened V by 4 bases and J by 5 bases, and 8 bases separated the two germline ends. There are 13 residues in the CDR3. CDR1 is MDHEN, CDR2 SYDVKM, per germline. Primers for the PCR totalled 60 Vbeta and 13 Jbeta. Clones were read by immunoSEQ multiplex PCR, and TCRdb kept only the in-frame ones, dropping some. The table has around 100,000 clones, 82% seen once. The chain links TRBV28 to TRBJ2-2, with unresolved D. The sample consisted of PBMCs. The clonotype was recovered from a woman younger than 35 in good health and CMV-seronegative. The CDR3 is CASSSGWTGELFF. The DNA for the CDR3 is TGTGCCAGCAGTTCTGGCTGGACCGGGGAGCTGTTTTTT.